The 12 T cell receptor beta chains below all came from one sample that was sequenced in a study of beta chain features in type 1 diabetes (dated by TCRdb to 2017 to 2018). Library prep was done by the immunoSEQ multiplex PCR assay. All of the isolated RNA was reverse transcribed with the High Capacity cDNA Reverse Transcription Kit, so expressed TCRB transcripts were sequenced. TCRdb limited this immuneACCESS table to in-frame rearrangements with V and J called. A share of clones is missing; checked studies link under half to unresolved V genes, and the rest is unexplained. The sample contains roughly 230,000 clones, 9.6% of them found a single time. The ten largest account for less than 0.035% of the sample. Sequencing was done on a sample of naive CD4+ T cells from blood. The cell subset or site label here, explained by the study, means: true naive CD4+ T cells. These receptor sequences come from a woman younger than 30 in good health.

For the CDR3, the DNA is TGTGCCAGCAGCGTGGAGGCTATGAACACTGAAGCTTTCTTT. Amino acid sequence: CASSVEAMNTEAFF. V and J are TRBV9 and TRBJ1-1; the D is unclear. Germline values: CDR1 SGDLS, CDR2 YYNGEE. V lost 2 bases, J lost 0 bases, and 8 bases lay in between. The CDR3 runs to 14 residues.

The rearrangement joins TRBV19 to TRBJ2-5, with D maybe TRBD1 (5 bases). This CDR3 contains 14 residues. Trimming pared 4 bases from V and 5 bases from J, leaving 14 bases between. CDR1 is LNHDA, CDR2 SQIVND, per germline (reference sequence). The CDR3 loop reads CASSKDTSLETQYF. CDR3 DNA: TGTGCCAGTAGTAAGGACACTTCGTTGGAGACCCAGTACTTC. The variable domain in full, completed from reference TRBV19 and TRBJ2-5, reads DGGITQSPKYLFRKEGQNVTLSCEQNLNHDAMYWYRQDPGQGLRLIYYSQIVNDFQKGDIAEGYSVSREKKESFPLTVTSAQKNPTAFYLCASSKDTSLETQYFGPGTRLLVL.

This CDR3 is CASSLGEDRERDYGYTF. The CDR3 DNA is TGTGCCAGCAGCCTGGGGGAAGACAGGGAACGGGATTATGGCTACACCTTC. J is TRBJ1-2 and V is TRBV9; 7 bases map to TRBD1. CDR3 length: 17 residues. J lost 5 bases, V lost 4 bases, and 17 bases had no gene match. Looked up from germline, CDR1 is SGDLS and CDR2 is YYNGEE.

The chain employs TRBV5-4 and TRBJ2-7; 9 bases agree with TRBD2. Germline values: CDR1 SGHNT, CDR2 YYREEE (reference sequence). CDR3 size: 16 residues. Trimming cost V 0 bases and J 6 bases; bases outside gene matches: 10. The CDR3 DNA reads as TGTGCCAGCAGCTTGGCCGGTAGCGGGAGTCTTGCCGAGCAGTACTTC. Protein product: CASSLAGSGSLAEQYF. The full variable domain, with the rest looked up from reference TRBV5-4 and TRBJ2-7, is ETGVTQSPTHLIKTRGQQVTLRCSSQSGHNTVSWYQQALGQGPQFIFQYYREEENGRGNFPPRFSGLQFPNYSSELNVNALELDDSALYLCASSLAGSGSLAEQYFGPGTRLTVT.

CDR3 sequence (DNA): TGTGCCTGGACTCAGGGTTCATACGAGCAGTACTTC. It is translated as CAWTQGSYEQYF. The chain is built from TRBV30 and TRBJ2-7; TRBD1 is a possible D gene (5 bases). The CDR3 runs to 12 residues. V was pared by 4 bases and J by 4 bases, with 11 bases between. Germline CDR1 and CDR2: GTSNPN and SVGIG (reference sequence).

In regard to this clone: The identical CDR3 is also encoded by other nucleotide sequences in the sample. The V gene is TRBV30, the J gene TRBJ1-1, with 10 bases fitting TRBD1. V lost 2 bases, J lost 1 base, and 1 base stayed unmatched. The CDR3 runs 14 residues. Per germline, CDR1 GTSNPN and CDR2 SVGIG (reference sequence). This CDR3 is CAWSRDRGNTEAFF. As DNA, the CDR3 is TGTGCCTGGAGTAGGGACAGGGGGAACACTGAAGCTTTCTTT.

The chain has TRBV6-5 and TRBJ1-2; 9 bases are shared with TRBD1. The V and J ends lost 5 bases and 4 bases, in that order; junction bases with no gene match: 2. Germline CDR1 is MNHEY and CDR2 is SVGAGI. The CDR3 length is 13 residues. CDR3: CASSTGGLYGYTF. DNA for the CDR3: TGTGCCAGCAGTACAGGGGGCCTCTATGGCTACACCTTC.

This clone came up a few times. J is TRBJ2-2 and V is TRBV12-5, with a tentative D call TRBD2 (5 bases). The CDR3 covers 13 residues. Trimming removed 1 base from V and 8 bases from J, with 8 bases in between. The germline V gene encodes CDR1 LGHNT and CDR2 FRNRAP. The CDR3 here is CASGLEEGGELFF. The CDR3 DNA reads as TGTGCTAGTGGTTTGGAAGAGGGTGGGGAGCTGTTTTTT.

Only a few counts were recorded for this clone. The chain carries TRBV27 and TRBJ2-7, with 9 positions matching TRBD1. With V trimmed by 5 bases and J by 5 bases, 7 bases remained unmatched. Germline V gives CDR1 MNHEY, CDR2 SMNVEV (reference sequence). This CDR3 is built from 14 residues. As DNA, the CDR3 is TGTGCCAGCAGTCGGGACAGGGTAGGGCACGAGCAGTACTTC. Encoded protein: CASSRDRVGHEQYF.

This sequence joins TRBV30 and TRBJ1-1, with 10 bases identical to TRBD1. Trimming took 5 bases from V and 1 from J; bases not matched to a gene: 10. The CDR3 consists of 16 residues. Germline V gene lookup returns CDR1 GTSNPN and CDR2 SVGIG (reference sequence). The CDR3 coding sequence is TGTGCCTGGGGGAGGACAGGGGGTGGGACGAACACTGAAGCTTTCTTT. Protein sequence: CAWGRTGGGTNTEAFF.

This clone was counted once. The chain joins TRBV6-5 to TRBJ2-2; D unclear. The V end was cut by 2 bases, the J end by 5 bases, with 9 bases between. Per germline, CDR1 MNHEY and CDR2 SVGAGI. There are 14 residues in the CDR3. The CDR3 nucleotides read TGTGCCAGCAGTTACCCTTCGCGTACCGGGGAGCTGTTTTTT. Translated: CASSYPSRTGELFF.

This clone occurred many times. The chain has TRBV11-2 and TRBJ2-1; tentative D call: TRBD2 (5 bases). Trimming removed 3 bases at V and 6 bases at J, with 15 bases between. The CDR3 has 15 residues. The V gene's germline CDR1 is SGHAT and CDR2 FQNNGV. The DNA of the CDR3 is TGTGCCAGCAGCTTCTTGCCCCAAACTAGCAATGAGCAGTTCTTC. Translation gives CASSFLPQTSNEQFF.